Listed below are T cell receptor beta chains from one sample, sequenced in a study of blood T cell repertoires in COVID-19. Sequencing was performed with immunoSEQ multiplex PCR; in TCRdb, only in-frame clones are kept and a portion is missing. The repertoire holds about 250,000 clones, with approximately 89% as singletons. Sequencing was performed on peripheral blood. The source of these receptors is a woman in her 30s with COVID-19, enrolled during active disease. Each CDR3 is given with its conserved first and last residue. D genes are given only for firm matches. The size field is filled for only some rows; it gives once, few, many or a size class.

clone_size: .
v_call: TRBV27
d_call: .
j_call: TRBJ1-1
cdr3_nt: TGTGCCAGCAGCCTCGAGTCCTTCACTGAAGCTTTCTTT
cdr3_aa: CASSLESFTEAFF

clone_size: .
v_call: TRBV7-9
d_call: .
j_call: TRBJ2-1
cdr3_nt: TGTGCCAGCAGCTCAATCGACAGGTTCCATGAGCAGTTCTTC
cdr3_aa: CASSSIDRFHEQFF

clone_size: .
v_call: TRBV10-3
d_call: TRBD1
j_call: TRBJ2-7
cdr3_nt: TGTGCCATCGGACAGGGGGGCTCCTACGAGCAGTACTTC
cdr3_aa: CAIGQGGSYEQYF

clone_size: .
v_call: TRBV13
d_call: TRBD1
j_call: TRBJ1-1
cdr3_nt: TGTGCCAGCAGCCGTCCCGGGACAGGCCCTGAAGCTTTCTTT
cdr3_aa: CASSRPGTGPEAFF

clone_size: .
v_call: TRBV6-5
d_call: .
j_call: TRBJ1-3
cdr3_nt: TGTGCCAGCAGTTACTCTCCGAGCTCTGGAAACACCATATATTTT
cdr3_aa: CASSYSPSSGNTIYF

clone_size: .
v_call: TRBV10-1
d_call: .
j_call: TRBJ2-7
cdr3_nt: TGCGCCAGCAGCCGGGACTTGAGCTCCTACGAGCAGTACTTC
cdr3_aa: CASSRDLSSYEQYF

clone_size: .
v_call: TRBV6-1
d_call: TRBD1
j_call: TRBJ1-2
cdr3_nt: TGTGCCAGCAGTGAAAGGAGGACAGGGGTGAATGGCTACACCTTC
cdr3_aa: CASSERRTGVNGYTF

clone_size: .
v_call: TRBV7-2
d_call: .
j_call: TRBJ2-5
cdr3_nt: TGTGCCAGCAGCTTAGCAGGGGGAGGGGAGACCCAGTACTTC
cdr3_aa: CASSLAGGGETQYF

clone_size: .
v_call: TRBV29-1
d_call: TRBD1
j_call: TRBJ2-3
cdr3_nt: TGCAGCGTACAATTCCGGGACAGGGTCGCAGATACGCAGTATTTT
cdr3_aa: CSVQFRDRVADTQYF

clone_size: .
v_call: TRBV4-1
d_call: .
j_call: TRBJ1-1
cdr3_nt: TGCGCCAGCAGCCGGGCCCCGACAGGCTCGGGGGGGAACACTGAAGCTTTCTTT
cdr3_aa: CASSRAPTGSGGNTEAFF

clone_size: once
v_call: TRBV14
d_call: TRBD1
j_call: TRBJ1-4
cdr3_nt: TGTGCCAGCAGCCCCCGGGACAGGGGTAATGAAAAACTGTTTTTT
cdr3_aa: CASSPRDRGNEKLFF

clone_size: .
v_call: TRBV11-2
d_call: .
j_call: TRBJ2-3
cdr3_nt: TGTGCCAGCAGCTTCGTCGATACGCAGTATTTT
cdr3_aa: CASSFVDTQYF

clone_size: .
v_call: TRBV6-5
d_call: .
j_call: TRBJ2-7
cdr3_nt: TGTGCCAGCAGTTCCTACTACGAGCAGTACTTC
cdr3_aa: CASSSYYEQYF

clone_size: .
v_call: TRBV28
d_call: .
j_call: TRBJ2-7
cdr3_nt: TGTGCCAGCAGTTTCCAGGACGAGCAGTACTTC
cdr3_aa: CASSFQDEQYF

clone_size: .
v_call: TRBV2
d_call: TRBD2
j_call: TRBJ2-1
cdr3_nt: TGTGCCAGCAGTTCGACCGGGACTAGCGGGAATGAGCAGTTCTTC
cdr3_aa: CASSSTGTSGNEQFF

clone_size: .
v_call: TRBV7-2
d_call: TRBD2
j_call: TRBJ2-3
cdr3_nt: TGTGCCAGCAGCTTAGGGTTGGGAGGGCCTGGCACAGATACGCAGTATTTT
cdr3_aa: CASSLGLGGPGTDTQYF

clone_size: once
v_call: TRBV6-4
d_call: TRBD1
j_call: TRBJ2-1
cdr3_nt: TGTGCCAGCATGACCGGACAGGGGGTTGGTGAGCAGTTCTTC
cdr3_aa: CASMTGQGVGEQFF

clone_size: few
v_call: TRBV11-3
d_call: .
j_call: TRBJ1-1
cdr3_nt: TGTGCCAGCAGCTTAGATCACGCTATTGAAGCTTTCTTT
cdr3_aa: CASSLDHAIEAFF

clone_size: .
v_call: TRBV29-1
d_call: TRBD1
j_call: TRBJ1-2
cdr3_nt: TGCAGCATAGCGGAGGGGGCCGACTATGGCTACACCTTC
cdr3_aa: CSIAEGADYGYTF

clone_size: .
v_call: TRBV6-6
d_call: TRBD2
j_call: TRBJ2-1
cdr3_nt: TGTGCCAGCAGGCGTTTAGTGGGAGGGTGGGACAATGAGCAGTTCTTC
cdr3_aa: CASRRLVGGWDNEQFF

clone_size: .
v_call: TRBV27
d_call: TRBD2
j_call: TRBJ2-5
cdr3_nt: TGTGCCAGCAGTCCTCGGGGAGGGTGGGCTCAAGAGACCCAGTACTTC
cdr3_aa: CASSPRGGWAQETQYF

clone_size: .
v_call: TRBV7-9
d_call: TRBD1
j_call: TRBJ2-5
cdr3_nt: TGTGCCAGCAGCCTCCGGGACAGGGGCCTGGGGACCCAGTACTTC
cdr3_aa: CASSLRDRGLGTQYF

clone_size: .
v_call: TRBV30
d_call: TRBD1
j_call: TRBJ1-2
cdr3_nt: TGTGCCTGGAGTCCCCGACAGGGGTTTTACTATGGCTACACCTTC
cdr3_aa: CAWSPRQGFYYGYTF

clone_size: .
v_call: TRBV27
d_call: TRBD1
j_call: TRBJ2-5
cdr3_nt: TGTGCCAGCAGTTACCTGACAGGGGGGGAGACCCAGTACTTC
cdr3_aa: CASSYLTGGETQYF